Sequencing of this T cell receptor beta chain was carried out in a study of cytotoxic CD8 clonotypes in ibrutinib-treated CLL. Study-wide results and limits: Under treatment, the uncommon public clonotypes either contracted or remained stable.

This table comes from immunoSEQ multiplex PCR, and its TCRdb copy is limited to in-frame clones, with some not included. Of around 330,000 clones in the sample, roughly 67% were seen once. This clone was seen a few times. The antigen is not known. V was trimmed by 2 bases and J by 6 bases, leaving 8 bases between them. Germline V gives CDR1 MNHEY, CDR2 SVGAGI. The CDR3 runs to 12 residues. The genes are TRBV6-5 and TRBJ2-7; the D is unclear. The source of this sequence is a human donor with chronic lymphocytic leukemia. This specimen consisted of PBMCs, obtained after 36 months of ibrutinib treatment. The CDR3 spells CASSYPASEQYF. The CDR3 DNA reads TGTGCCAGCAGTTACCCCGCGTCCGAGCAGTACTTC.